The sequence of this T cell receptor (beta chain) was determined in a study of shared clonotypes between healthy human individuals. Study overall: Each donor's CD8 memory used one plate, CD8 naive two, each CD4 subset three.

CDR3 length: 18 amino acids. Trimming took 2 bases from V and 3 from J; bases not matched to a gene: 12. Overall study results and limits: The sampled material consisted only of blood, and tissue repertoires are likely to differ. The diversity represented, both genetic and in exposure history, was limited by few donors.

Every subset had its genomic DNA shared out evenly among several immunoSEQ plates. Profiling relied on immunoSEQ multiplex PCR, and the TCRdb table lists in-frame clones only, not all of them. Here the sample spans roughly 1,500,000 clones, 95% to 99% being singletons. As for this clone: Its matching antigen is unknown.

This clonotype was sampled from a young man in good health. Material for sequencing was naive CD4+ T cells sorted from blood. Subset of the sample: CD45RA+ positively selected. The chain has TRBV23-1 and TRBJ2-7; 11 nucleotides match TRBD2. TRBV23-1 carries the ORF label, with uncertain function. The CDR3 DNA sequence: TGCGCCAGCAGTCAACCGGGACTAGCGGAGGGGCCTTACTACGAGCAGTACTTC. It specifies CASSQPGLAEGPYYEQYF.